This T cell receptor beta chain emerged from a study of blood T cell repertoires in COVID-19. For the study at large: From T cells, B-cell-depleted T cells, or PBMCs came the material, which was cDNA or gDNA.

V lost 3 bases to trimming and J lost 1 base; unmatched junction nucleotides: 4. This CDR3 has 16 residues. Germline CDR1 reads LGHDT; CDR2 reads YNNKEL (reference sequence). Data came from immunoSEQ multiplex PCR; TCRdb stores just in-frame clones and leaves some out. This table has roughly 320,000 clones, more than 80% appearing once. The TCR was taken from a woman aged 45-59 years with COVID-19, enrolled during active disease. Sequenced input: peripheral blood. The rearrangement links TRBV3-1 (or the pseudogene TRBV3-2) to TRBJ1-3, with TRBD1 matching 9 bases. CDR3 in DNA: TGTGCCAGCAGCCAGGGGGACAGGGTATCTGGAAACACCATATATTTT. Protein product: CASSQGDRVSGNTIYF.